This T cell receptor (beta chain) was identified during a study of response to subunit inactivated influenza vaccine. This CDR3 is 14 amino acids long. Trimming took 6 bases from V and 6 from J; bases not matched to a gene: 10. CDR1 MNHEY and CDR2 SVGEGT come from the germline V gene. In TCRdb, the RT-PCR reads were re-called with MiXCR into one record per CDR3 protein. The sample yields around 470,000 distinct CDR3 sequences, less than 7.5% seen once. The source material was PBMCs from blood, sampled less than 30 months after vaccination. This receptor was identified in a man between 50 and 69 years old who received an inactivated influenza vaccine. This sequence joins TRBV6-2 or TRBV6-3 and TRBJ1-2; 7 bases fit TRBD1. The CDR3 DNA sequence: TGTGCCAGCAGATTAACCGGGACAGCTAATGGCTACACCTTC. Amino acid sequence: CASRLTGTANGYTF.